This T cell receptor (beta chain) was retrieved from a study of beta chain features in type 1 diabetes listed by TCRdb under 2018. Regarding the complete study: Patients and healthy donors did not differ in mean age, gender distribution, total cell number or subset yield. Naive and central memory subsets were obtained from all 30 or so donors, but regulatory and stem cell-like memory subsets were isolated from only 8 patients and about eight healthy donors. In the study, recently diagnosed type 1 diabetes patients and matched healthy donors were compared on the TCRB repertoires of their sorted circulating CD4+ T cell subsets. A total of roughly 100,000,000 sorted cells were examined across all samples, and the number of cells per subset was strongly correlated with RNA yield. Results and caveats for the whole study, not just this receptor: Naive, central memory and regulatory TCRB repertoires appeared more similar among patients than among healthy donors. Fewer insertions and more nucleotide deletions at VDJ recombination sites were observed in patients with type 1 diabetes, implying thymic rearrangement abnormalities. Because the HLA sub-analyses included only small numbers of individuals, any influence of HLA type on TCRB rearrangement was left unresolved. PCR may preferentially amplify shorter templates, but because patient and control samples were amplified and corrected together, any resulting skew would affect both groups equally. Because cDNA was sequenced instead of genomic DNA, highly expressing activated cells could be over-represented, though the groups showed no difference in activation or CD3 levels. In all four CD4+ subsets, TCRB CDR3 length was moderately but significantly shorter in type 1 diabetes patients.

The entire isolated RNA was reverse transcribed using the High Capacity cDNA Reverse Transcription Kit, and thus expressed TCRB transcripts were sequenced. Naive, central memory and regulatory T cell samples underwent deep immunoSEQ sequencing, averaging about 3.57 million total reads per sample. Sorted cells were lysed in RLT buffer, and RNA was extracted using DNase-treated RNeasy Micro or Mini kits according to cell number. Each cell subset was processed on its own to prevent cross-contamination, while patient and healthy donor samples were processed together. Using the immunoSEQ multiplex PCR, TCRB sequences were amplified from cDNA into 87-bp fragments spanning the CDR3 region. Sequencing of the amplicons was performed on the Illumina HiSeq platform. From the authors' description of their analysis: PCR bias was computationally corrected using synthetic template baselines, reads within Hamming distance 2 were collapsed, and singletons that could not be merged were discarded. By aligning reads against IMGT, V, D and J genes, CDR3 length, and insertions or deletions at six rearrangement sites were assigned. Within each subset, clonotype counts were normalized to sorted cell number, and only after that were true diversity and Gini coefficients computed with the tcR R package. The overlap coefficient, calculated on TCRB nucleotide sequences, was used to measure repertoire sharing. Out-of-frame TCRB sequences from naive cells were analyzed to stand in for the pre-selection repertoire. Entries here come from immuneACCESS through TCRdb and include only in-frame sequences with V and J called. Some clones fail to appear in such tables; in the studies checked, an unresolved V gene covers under half of the shortfall, and the cause of the remainder is unknown. Clone size and the V and J calls come from that table; the DNA yielded D and trimming. The sample contains fewer than 550,000 clones, 9.5% to 12% of them found a single time. The ten largest clones capture less than 0.06% of the sample.

As concerns this clone: Its antigen remains unidentified. No quality values exist for individual bases; no much larger clone is one base distant.

Taken from the germline V gene, the CDR1 and CDR2 loops are SQVTM and ANQGSEA. V is cut by 6 bases and J by 2 bases, and the space between the germline ends is 10 bases. Measured from the cysteine to the phenylalanine, the CDR3 is 12 residues long. The sequence is cut down to CDR3 DNA, 36 bases in frame from base 1. Each donor gave one peripheral blood draw, averaging about 120 mL, which was collected into heparinised tubes. Naive, central memory, regulatory and stem cell-like memory CD4+ T cells were sorted on a BD FACSAria II using a panel including CD45RO, CCR7, CD25, CD127, CD95 and CD27. Every sorted population had a purity above 95%. PBMCs were isolated immediately by Lymphoprep density gradient centrifugation and stained directly without culture. To minimize batch effects, samples were stained and sorted in pairs, one healthy donor with one patient per experiment.

The chain is assembled from TRBV29-1 and TRBJ2-5; TRBD2 is perhaps the D gene, given 5 matching bases. The sample consisted of naive CD4+ T cells from blood. The sample's cell subset or site label, in plain terms: true naive CD4+ T cells. This receptor was identified in a woman aged 18-29 years in good health. The sequenced DNA: TGCAGCGTACCGGACTTTCAAGAGACCCAGTACTTC. It codes for CSVPDFQETQYF.